This T cell receptor beta chain was obtained from a study of blood T cell repertoires in COVID-19. Study details: There were acute and convalescent COVID-19 samples, and they came from the United States, Italy and Spain.

This CDR3 has 14 amino acids. After removal of 3 bases from V and 8 bases from J, the junction contained 6 bases not matched to a gene. Per the germline V gene, CDR1 is PRHDT and CDR2 is FYEKMQ (reference sequence). The table came from immunoSEQ multiplex PCR; TCRdb's copy has only in-frame clones and leaves some out. This repertoire shows 170,000 or so clones, over 80% found once; its top ten account for 6.5% to 7.5%. The sample was peripheral blood. The V call is TRBV13, the J call TRBJ1-2; TRBD1 matches 10 bases. The sequence was collected from a woman between 40 and 50 years old with COVID-19, enrolled during active disease. The CDR3, as DNA: TGTGCCAGCAGCTTGGGGACAGGGGTTAACGGCTACACCTTC. It codes for CASSLGTGVNGYTF.